This is a list of T cell receptor beta chains from one sample in a study of lymphopenia after photon versus proton radiotherapy. Assay: immunoSEQ multiplex PCR; the TCRdb copy retains only in-frame clones and omits some. The sample has 67,000 or so clones, 80% to 90% seen once; the top ten hold 11%. This material consisted of peripheral blood, taken from a patient treated with proton-based radiotherapy. Source of these receptors: a man older than 75 with esophageal cancer. Each CDR3 is given with its conserved first and last residue. D genes are given only for firm matches. Some rows have no size entry. The others give once, few or many, or a class for an expanded clone.

>few|TRBJ1-5|TRBD1|TRBV7-2
TGTGCCAGCAGCTTAGCGCCAGGGGGCTCGGGGAGCAATCAGCCCCAGCATTTT
CASSLAPGGSGSNQPQHF
>NA|TRBJ2-5|TRBD2|TRBV6-5
TGTGCCGCGACCGATAGCGGGGTTGAGACCCAGTACTTC
CAATDSGVETQYF
>NA|TRBJ2-7|NA|TRBV5-6
TGTGCCAGCAATTTCGGCGGGCTCTACGAGCAGTACTTC
CASNFGGLYEQYF
>NA|TRBJ2-7|NA|TRBV5-1
TGCGCCAGCAGTCGGGACGGTCCGGGGGAGCAGTACTTC
CASSRDGPGEQYF
>NA|TRBJ1-5|TRBD1|TRBV30
TGTGCCTGGGGAACAGGGGAGCTAAATCAGCCCCAGCATTTT
CAWGTGELNQPQHF
>NA|TRBJ2-7|TRBD1|TRBV14
TGTGCCAGCAGCCAAGATACAGGGGTGGCCTACGAGCAGTACTTC
CASSQDTGVAYEQYF
>NA|TRBJ2-2|TRBD1|TRBV19
TGTGCCAGTAGTAGCCGCGGGACAGGGTGGGGCGGGGAGCTGTTTTTT
CASSSRGTGWGGELFF
>NA|TRBJ2-2|NA|TRBV10-1
TGCGCCAGCAGTGCTTCTAGCCCCGGGGAGCTGTTTTTT
CASSASSPGELFF
>NA|TRBJ1-1|NA|TRBV6-1
TGTGCCAGCAGTGAAGCGAAGGGGAGGTACACTGAAGCTTTCTTT
CASSEAKGRYTEAFF
>few|TRBJ1-6|NA|TRBV4-2
TGTGCCAGCAGCCAAGAGGTCAGAGCGGGTTCACCCCTCCACTTT
CASSQEVRAGSPLHF
>NA|TRBJ2-7|TRBD1|TRBV18
TGTGCCAGCTCACCCGGGACAGGAGACTACGAGCAGTACTTC
CASSPGTGDYEQYF
>NA|TRBJ1-2|NA|TRBV5-1
TGCGCCAGCGGCGTCGGCATAGGAAAAGAACCCTATGGCTACACCTTC
CASGVGIGKEPYGYTF
>NA|TRBJ1-4|TRBD1|TRBV18
TGTGCCAGCTCACCGGAGACAGGGGGAAGAAATAAACTGTTTTTT
CASSPETGGRNKLFF
>NA|TRBJ1-2|NA|TRBV18
TGTGCCAGCTCACCGCGACAGGAGGGCTACACCTTC
CASSPRQEGYTF
>NA|TRBJ1-1|NA|TRBV7-9
TGTGCCAGCAGCCCAGGGGTCGGGGACACTGAAGCTTTCTTT
CASSPGVGDTEAFF
>NA|TRBJ1-2|NA|TRBV16
TGTGCCAGCAGCCAGGCCGCTAACTATGGCTACACCTTC
CASSQAANYGYTF
>NA|TRBJ2-7|NA|TRBV9
TGTGCCAGCAGCGTAGGGTATGCGGGATCGGACGAGCAGTACTTC
CASSVGYAGSDEQYF
>NA|TRBJ2-3|NA|TRBV19
TGTGCCAGTACAGGGGGGATAAGCACAGATACGCAGTATTTT
CASTGGISTDTQYF
>NA|TRBJ2-7|TRBD1|TRBV30
TGTGCCTGGACAGGGGGCGGTGAGCAGTACTTC
CAWTGGGEQYF
>NA|TRBJ2-7|TRBD2|TRBV9
TGTGCCAGCAGCGCGTTAGCGGGGGCCCCCTACGAGCAGTACTTC
CASSALAGAPYEQYF
>once|TRBJ2-7|NA|TRBV6-6
TGTGCCAGCAGTTATCGTCTAGGTGGGATCTCCTACGAGCAGTACTTC
CASSYRLGGISYEQYF
>few|TRBJ1-5|TRBD1|TRBV6-6
TGTGCCAGCAGTTACGACAGGGATCAGCCCCAGCATTTT
CASSYDRDQPQHF
>NA|TRBJ2-7|NA|TRBV4-3
TGCGCCAGCAGCCAAGATGGTTCGGGGCGCGAGCAGTACTTC
CASSQDGSGREQYF
>NA|TRBJ2-7|NA|TRBV7-2
TGTGCCAGCAGCCTAATGATGCACGAGCAGTACTTC
CASSLMMHEQYF
>NA|TRBJ1-1|NA|TRBV6-5
TGTGCCAGCAGTTACGCCTCCGGTGAAGCTTTCTTT
CASSYASGEAFF
>NA|TRBJ1-2|NA|TRBV29-1
TGCAGCGTTGTGAAAGGCTACACCTTC
CSVVKGYTF
>NA|TRBJ2-2|NA|TRBV5-5
TGTGCCAGCGACCGGCGGACACAGAACACCGGGGAGCTGTTTTTT
CASDRRTQNTGELFF
>NA|TRBJ2-3|NA|TRBV29-1
TGCAGCGTGGGGCCCACAGGGATCGCAGGTACGCAGTATTTT
CSVGPTGIAGTQYF
>NA|TRBJ2-7|TRBD2|TRBV7-9
TGTGCCAGCAGCTTAGAGACTAGCTGGCAGTACTTC
CASSLETSWQYF
>NA|TRBJ1-1|TRBD1|TRBV9
TGTGCCAGCAGTCTCGAGGGGGCGAACACTGAAGCTTTCTTT
CASSLEGANTEAFF
>NA|TRBJ1-4|TRBD1|TRBV7-9
TGTGCCAGCAGCCGACAGGGAGTCCATGAAAAACTGTTTTTT
CASSRQGVHEKLFF
>NA|TRBJ2-3|NA|TRBV14
TGTGCCAGCAGCCAAGATTTTAGTTCGGTTCAAGATACGCAGTATTTT
CASSQDFSSVQDTQYF
>NA|TRBJ1-5|TRBD1|TRBV9
TGTGCCAGCAGCCCATCGGACAGGGGGGGCCAGCCCCAGCATTTT
CASSPSDRGGQPQHF
>few|TRBJ2-7|TRBD2|TRBV19
TGTGCCAGTAGTCTCTCGACTAGCGGGGGACTATACTACGAGCAGTACTTC
CASSLSTSGGLYYEQYF
>NA|TRBJ2-3|NA|TRBV30
TGTGCCTGGAGTGTTGGTGGGACAGATACGCAGTATTTT
CAWSVGGTDTQYF
>NA|TRBJ2-3|NA|TRBV29-1
TGCAGCGTTGAAGGACAGGGCACAGATACGCAGTATTTT
CSVEGQGTDTQYF
>few|TRBJ2-1|NA|TRBV9
TGTGCCAGCAGCAAGACTACACTCTCCTACAATGAGCAGTTCTTC
CASSKTTLSYNEQFF
>NA|TRBJ2-6|TRBD1|TRBV27
TGTGCCAGCAGCACTTCAGTAGGGGCAGGGGGCCTCTCTGGGGCCAACGTCCTGACTTTC
CASSTSVGAGGLSGANVLTF
>NA|TRBJ2-3|NA|TRBV5-4
TGTGCCAGCAGCTCCCCTAGAGGTCCAACAGATACGCAGTATTTT
CASSSPRGPTDTQYF
>NA|TRBJ2-1|TRBD2|TRBV15
TGTGCCACCAGCAGAGAGGGACTAGCGGGTAACAATGAGCAGTTCTTC
CATSREGLAGNNEQFF
>once|TRBJ2-3|NA|TRBV5-1
TGCGCCAGCAGCTTACGAGGGGCAGACACAGATACGCAGTATTTT
CASSLRGADTDTQYF
>NA|TRBJ1-5|TRBD1|TRBV15
TGTGCCACCAGCAGAGATCTGGGACAGGAGACTCAGCCCCAGCATTTT
CATSRDLGQETQPQHF
>NA|TRBJ2-7|NA|TRBV9
TGTGCCAGCAGCGTAGTTGCGGGGTACGAGCAGTACTTC
CASSVVAGYEQYF
>NA|TRBJ2-5|NA|TRBV5-8
TGTGCCAGCAGCTCACGTTGGGGTCCCGAGACCCAGTACTTC
CASSSRWGPETQYF
>few|TRBJ2-5|TRBD2|TRBV7-7
TGTGCCAGCAGCCAAACTCTAGCGGGGCAGGGGGGCCAGTACTTC
CASSQTLAGQGGQYF
>NA|TRBJ1-2|TRBD1|TRBV7-2
TGTGCCAGCAGCTCGCAGGGGGCCGGGGGCTACACCTTC
CASSSQGAGGYTF
>NA|TRBJ1-3|NA|TRBV18
TGTGCCAGCTCACCAGGGAGAGGAGACACCATATATTTT
CASSPGRGDTIYF
>NA|TRBJ2-7|NA|TRBV7-2
TGTGCCAGCAGCTTACGGAGGGGCCTCTCCTACGAGCAGTACTTC
CASSLRRGLSYEQYF